The rows below give T cell receptor beta chains drawn from one sample of a study of tumor-infiltrating lymphocytes in primary liver carcinoma. From the multiplex PCR reads, TCRdb called clonotypes with MiXCR, one entry per CDR3 protein. The profile shows 110,000 or so distinct CDR3 sequences, roughly 85% of them singletons. The sample consisted of liver tumor tissue from sampling region 3. These receptors were collected from a man aged 40-55 years with primary liver carcinoma and hepatitis B virus infection. CDR3s include the opening cysteine and the closing phenylalanine or tryptophan. Each record gives: V gene, J gene, clone size, D gene, CDR3 protein, CDR3 DNA. D genes are given only for firm matches. The size field is filled for only some rows; it gives once, few, many or a size class.

TRBV5-1	TRBJ2-3	-	-	CATSFGGISTDAQYF	TGCGCCACCAGCTTTGGCGGGATTAGCACAGATGCGCAGTATTTT
TRBV6-2/TRBV6-3	TRBJ2-7	-	-	CGSIYEVPYEYYF	TGTGGCAGCATTTACGAGGTACCCTACGAGTACTACTTC
TRBV12-3/TRBV12-4	TRBJ2-5	-	-	CVSSLLHGETQYF	TGTGTCAGCAGTTTGCTGCATGGGGAGACCCAGTACTTC
TRBV18	TRBJ2-2	-	-	CAISPRPGDSHAGELFF	TGTGCCATCTCACCGAGGCCGGGGGACTCCCACGCCGGGGAGCTGTTTTTT
TRBV19	TRBJ2-1	few	-	CASSIYSGNEQFF	TGTGCCAGTAGTATTTACAGTGGGAATGAGCAGTTCTTC
TRBV30	TRBJ1-2	-	-	CAWNLREGGYTF	TGTGCCTGGAACCTTCGGGAGGGTGGCTACACCTTC
TRBV29-1	TRBJ1-2	-	-	CSLPAASANGYTF	TGCAGCCTTCCAGCGGCCTCGGCGAACGGCTACACCTTC
TRBV10-3	TRBJ2-3	-	-	CAINESAGTLLLSTDTQYF	TGTGCCATCAATGAGTCCGCCGGGACACTCCTATTAAGCACAGATACGCAATATTTT
TRBV29-1	TRBJ2-3	-	-	CSVEMRDRGTDRQYF	TGCAGCGTTGAGATGCGGGATAGGGGAACAGATAGGCAGTATTTT
TRBV7-2	TRBJ2-3	-	TRBD2	CASSSPEGGPYTQYF	TGTGCCAGCAGCTCCCCGGAGGGAGGGCCATATACGCAGTATTTT
TRBV12-3/TRBV12-4	TRBJ2-7	-	-	CVSSPSPNEQYF	TGTGTCAGCAGTCCGAGCCCGAACGAGCAGTATTTC
TRBV7-8	TRBJ1-1	-	-	CASSLGDRRTEAFF	TGTGCCAGCAGCTTGGGGGATCGCCGTACTGAAGCTTTCTTT
TRBV6-2/TRBV6-3	TRBJ1-1	-	-	CASTIIWTRVVTVVFF	TGTGCCAGCACTATAATCTGGACAAGGGTAGTCACTGTAGTTTTCTTT
TRBV28	TRBJ2-7	-	-	CASSSPLGRVAEWYF	TGTGCCAGCAGTTCCCCCTTGGGACGGGTCGCCGAGTGGTACTTC
TRBV28	TRBJ2-1	-	-	CGSSSTGQFSYNEQFF	TGTGGAAGCAGTTCAACCGGACAATTCTCCTACAATGAGCAGTTCTTC
TRBV5-1	TRBJ1-1	-	-	CASCVGTANTEAFF	TGCGCCAGCTGCGTTGGAACAGCGAACACTGAAGCTTTCTTC
TRBV10-1	TRBJ1-1	many	-	CASSEMNTEAFF	TGCGCCAGCAGTGAGATGAACACTGAAGCTTTCTTT
TRBV7-6	TRBJ1-4	-	-	CASSRRAGTNEKLFF	TGTGCCAGCAGCCGGAGGGCAGGAACTAATGAAAAACTGTTTTTT
TRBV11-2	TRBJ2-7	-	TRBD2	CASSLGSGRARLTYGQYF	TGTGCCAGCAGCTTAGGTAGCGGGAGGGCCCGTCTCACCTACGGGCAGTACTTC
TRBV5-1	TRBJ1-5	-	-	CASSLGVASNQPQHF	TGCGCCAGCAGCTTGGGGGTGGCTAGCAATCAGCCCCAACATTTT
TRBV11-2	TRBJ2-5	-	TRBD2	CASSLRLACDSSETQYF	TGTGCCAGCAGCTTAAGACTAGCGTGTGACTCTAGTGAGACCCAGTACTTC
TRBV11-1	TRBJ2-2	-	-	CTSSSWDTGELFF	TGTACCAGCAGCTCTTGGGACACCGGGGAGCTCTTTTTT
TRBV12-3/TRBV12-4	TRBJ2-5	-	-	CTNSPAGVEETQCF	TGTACCAACAGTCCCGCCGGGGTTGAAGAGACCCAGTGCTTC
TRBV4-2	TRBJ2-7	-	-	CASSQEASGTDERYF	TGTGCCAGCAGCCAAGAGGCTAGTGGGACGGACGAGCGGTACTTC
TRBV4-1	TRBJ2-2	once	-	CTSNKQGDTGELFF	TGCACCAGCAACAAGCAGGGAGACACCGGGGAGCTGTTTTTT
TRBV29-1	TRBJ2-7	-	-	CSVEGAHEQYF	TGCAGCGTTGAGGGGGCTCATGAGCAGTACTTC
TRBV6-5	TRBJ2-7	-	-	CTSSYGAPYEEYF	TGTACCAGCAGTTACGGGGCGCCTTACGAGGAGTACTTC
TRBV29-1	TRBJ2-7	-	-	CSAGGGNHVKYF	TGCAGCGCGGGTGGGGGTAATCACGTGAAGTACTTC
TRBV7-8	TRBJ2-2	-	TRBD2	CASSPSGRPSGDLFF	TGTGCCAGCAGCCCGAGCGGGAGACCGAGCGGGGACCTGTTTTTT
TRBV11-2	TRBJ2-5	-	-	CASSSRTQETQYF	TGTGCCAGCAGCTCGAGAACACAAGAGACCCAGTACTTC
TRBV4-2	TRBJ2-3	once	TRBD2	CASSQPGTTTRGDTQYF	TGTGCCAGCAGCCAACCCGGGACTACCACCCGGGGTGATACGCAGTATTTT
TRBV7-9	TRBJ2-7	-	-	CTSSLTDYEQYF	TGTACCAGCAGCCTCACTGACTACGAGCAGTACTTC
TRBV29-1	TRBJ1-2	-	-	CSPLIGENGYAF	TGCAGCCCCCTTATTGGGGAAAATGGCTACGCCTTC
TRBV11-2	TRBJ2-4	-	-	CASNTSALARNIQYF	TGTGCCAGCAACACTTCGGCGTTAGCCAGAAACATTCAGTACTTC
TRBV6-6	TRBJ2-5	many	-	CASSHGRLQETQYF	TGTGCCAGCAGTCATGGACGGCTACAAGAGACCCAGTACTTC
TRBV5-1	TRBJ1-1	-	-	CAGSLRGTQEGEAFF	TGCGCCGGCAGCTTGAGAGGAACCCAAGAAGGCGAAGCTTTCTTT
TRBV20-1	TRBJ2-3	many	-	CSAKRTDTQYF	TGCAGTGCCAAACGCACAGATACGCAGTATTTT
TRBV12-5	TRBJ2-2	many	TRBD2	CASGPSGTNTGELFF	TGTGCTAGTGGTCCTAGCGGGACGAACACCGGGGAGCTGTTTTTT
TRBV4-3	TRBJ2-6	-	-	CANSGGNSGANVLTF	TGCGCCAACAGTGGCGGAAACTCTGGGGCCAACGTCCTTACTTTC
TRBV12-3/TRBV12-4	TRBJ2-3	-	-	CASSKTPELAGGPDTQYF	TGTGCCAGCAGCAAAACCCCGGAACTAGCTGGAGGGCCAGATACGCAGTATTTT